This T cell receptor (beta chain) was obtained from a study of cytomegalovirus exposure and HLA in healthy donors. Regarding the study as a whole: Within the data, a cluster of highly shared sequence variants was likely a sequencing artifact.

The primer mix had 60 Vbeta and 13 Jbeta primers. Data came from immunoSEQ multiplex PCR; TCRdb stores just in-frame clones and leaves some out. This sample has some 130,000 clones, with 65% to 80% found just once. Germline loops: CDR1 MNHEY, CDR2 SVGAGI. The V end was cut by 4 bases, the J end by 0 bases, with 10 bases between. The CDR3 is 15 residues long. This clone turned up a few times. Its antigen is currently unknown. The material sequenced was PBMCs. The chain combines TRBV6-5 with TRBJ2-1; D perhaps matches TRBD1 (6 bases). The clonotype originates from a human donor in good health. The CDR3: CASSLHRDSYNEQFF. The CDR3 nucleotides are TGTGCCAGCAGTTTACACAGGGACTCCTACAATGAGCAGTTCTTC.